These 28 T cell receptor beta chains were sequenced from one sample in a study of blood T cell repertoires in COVID-19. Assay: immunoSEQ multiplex PCR; the TCRdb copy retains only in-frame clones and omits some. Among some 250,000 clones, about 80% were seen once, and the ten largest hold 3.3%. The sequenced sample was peripheral blood. Receptor source: a woman at least 80 years old with acute or convalescent COVID-19.

The chain is built from TRBV5-1 and TRBJ2-2; 8 bases are shared with TRBD1. This CDR3 spans 15 amino acids. Unmatched junction bases numbered 8, after V lost 4 bases and J lost 6 bases. The germline V gene has CDR1 SGHRS and CDR2 YFSETQ. The CDR3 is CASSLMTGASGELFF. The CDR3, as DNA: TGCGCCAGCAGCCTTATGACAGGGGCCTCCGGGGAGCTGTTTTTT. Variable domain in full (rest from reference TRBV5-1 and TRBJ2-2): KAGVTQTPRYLIKTRGQQVTLSCSPISGHRSVSWYQQTPGQGLQFLFEYFSETQRNKGNFPGRFSGRQFSNSRSEMNVSTLELGDSALYLCASSLMTGASGELFFGEGSRLTVL.

In nucleotides, the CDR3 is TGTGCCTGGAGTGTATTAGGGGGACTAGCCTTGACAAGCGAGCAGTTCTTC. This codes for CAWSVLGGLALTSEQFF. The V and J genes are TRBV30 and TRBJ2-1; 9 bases map to TRBD2. V lost 0 bases and J lost 10; bases outside the gene matches: 16. In germline, CDR1 is GTSNPN, CDR2 SVGIG (reference sequence). CDR3 length: 17 amino acids.

The V and J genes are TRBV4-1 and TRBJ1-3; D may be TRBD1 (5 bases). The CDR3 sequence is 15 residues long. Trimming took off 2 bases at V and 1 base at J, with 9 bases between the two ends. CDR1 and CDR2 from the germline V gene are MGHRA and YSYEKL. For the CDR3, the DNA is TGCGCCAGCAGCCAACAGGACACTTCTGGAAACACCATATATTTT. This gives the protein CASSQQDTSGNTIYF.

The rearrangement joins TRBV6-4 to TRBJ2-7, with D perhaps matching TRBD2 (6 bases). Per the germline V gene, CDR1 is MRHNA and CDR2 is SNTAGT. This CDR3 is built from 15 residues. The V end lost 5 bases, the J end lost 3 bases, and 17 bases lay between the germline ends. CDR3 in amino acids: CASSPFGGADYEQYF. CDR3 sequence (DNA): TGTGCCAGCAGTCCCTTCGGCGGGGCCGACTACGAGCAGTACTTC.

By share, this clone counts as medium-sized. The chain uses TRBV6-2 or TRBV6-3 and TRBJ2-1; TRBD1 is a possible D gene (5 bases). Germline lookup yields CDR1 MNHEY and CDR2 SVGEGT. Trimming left V 5 bases short and J 4 bases short, with 9 bases between. The CDR3 sequence is 13 residues long. Here the CDR3 DNA reads TGTGCCAGCAGTCGCGACAGATACAATGAGCAGTTCTTC. Its protein is CASSRDRYNEQFF.

The genes are TRBV6-6 and TRBJ2-3; 7 bases are a match to TRBD2. Germline V gene lookup returns CDR1 MNHNY and CDR2 SVGAGI (reference sequence). With V trimmed by 3 bases and J by 2 bases, 5 bases remained unmatched. The CDR3 consists of 15 residues. CDR3 DNA: TGTGCCAGCAGTTATAAAAGCGGGATCACAGATACGCAGTATTTT. It yields the protein CASSYKSGITDTQYF.

This rearrangement joins TRBV3-1 (or the pseudogene TRBV3-2) to TRBJ2-7; no reliable D call. The CDR3 extends over 12 amino acids. Trimming took 3 bases from V and 3 from J, leaving 6 bases between them. Germline assignment: CDR1 LGHDT and CDR2 YNNKEL (reference sequence). CDR3 region: CASSHGFYEQYF. In DNA, the CDR3 is TGTGCCAGCAGCCACGGGTTCTACGAGCAGTACTTC.

This clone was found a few times. The rearrangement uses TRBV6-2 or TRBV6-3 and TRBJ1-5; tentative D call: TRBD1 (6 bases). Germline V gives CDR1 MNHEY, CDR2 SVGEGT. V dropped 2 bases and J dropped 7 bases, with 9 bases sitting between them. The CDR3 is 13 residues long. CDR3 DNA sequence: TGTGCCAGCAGTTACAACAGGGAACAGCCCCAGCATTTT. It specifies CASSYNREQPQHF.

This clone was observed a few times. The chain is built from TRBV4-2 and TRBJ2-7; TRBD2 matches 9 bases. The CDR3 totals 15 residues. The trim removed 6 bases at V and 2 bases at J, leaving 8 bases unmatched. Germline CDR1 LGHNA, CDR2 YNFKEQ. In DNA form, the CDR3 reads TGTGCCAGCAGTCCACGGACTAGCGTGCCCTACGAGCAGTACTTC. It translates to CASSPRTSVPYEQYF.

The chain carries TRBV18 and TRBJ2-3; D may be TRBD1 (6 bases). V lost 2 bases to trimming and J lost 5 bases, with 14 bases between them. This CDR3 comprises 15 residues. Germline V gives CDR1 KGHSH, CDR2 LQKENI. Written as DNA, the CDR3 is TGTGCCAGCTCACCAAAACAGGGAAGTAGAGATACGCAGTATTTT. This encodes CASSPKQGSRDTQYF. Full variable domain (outside the CDR3, taken from reference TRBV18 and TRBJ2-3): NAGVMQNPRHLVRRRGQEARLRCSPMKGHSHVYWYRQLPEEGLKFMVYLQKENIIDESGMPKERFSAEFPKEGPSILRIQQVVRGDSAAYFCASSPKQGSRDTQYFGPGTRLTVL.

This clone was counted many times. The chain uses TRBV5-1 and TRBJ2-3; D not certain. Deletions cut 4 bases from V and 7 bases from J, with 7 bases between. Germline loops: CDR1 SGHRS, CDR2 YFSETQ. The CDR3 has 11 amino acids. CDR3 DNA: TGCGCCAGCAGCCTAGATCATACGCAGTATTTT. Its translation is CASSLDHTQYF.

The count of this clone is one. This chain links TRBV7-9 with TRBJ2-2, with TRBD2 as a possible D gene (5 bases). CDR1 SEHNR and CDR2 FQNEAQ come from the germline V gene (reference sequence). The V gene lost 1 base and the J gene lost 2 bases, with 8 bases spanning the gap. The CDR3 contains 15 residues. CDR3 DNA sequence: TGTGCCAGCAGCTTAGGGACTGGAAACACCGGGGAGCTGTTTTTT. The encoded protein is CASSLGTGNTGELFF.

The chain employs TRBV18 and TRBJ1-2, with 8 bases aligning to TRBD1. CDR3 length: 15 residues. Germline V gene data show CDR1 as KGHSH and CDR2 as LQKENI. Unmatched junction bases numbered 10, after V lost 2 bases and J lost 8 bases. The chain's CDR3 is CASSPIGQGSYGYTF. Written as DNA, the CDR3 is TGTGCCAGCTCACCAATCGGACAGGGAAGTTACGGCTACACCTTC.

The DNA for the CDR3 is TGTGCCAGCAGCTTGTATGGGGCTGGCAATCAGCCCCAGCATTTT. It codes for CASSLYGAGNQPQHF. The V call is TRBV5-6, the J call TRBJ1-5, with a weak D call TRBD1 (5 bases). The CDR3 runs 15 residues. Germline assignment: CDR1 SGHDT and CDR2 YYEEEE. V dropped 1 base and J dropped 2 bases, with 10 bases sitting between them.

The V call is TRBV6-2 or TRBV6-3, the J call TRBJ2-7, with a possible D match to TRBD1 (6 bases). The germline V gene has CDR1 MNHEY and CDR2 SVGEGT. V was shortened by 2 bases and J by 6 bases, with 23 bases between the two germline ends. This CDR3 contains 17 residues. The CDR3 DNA is TGTGCCAGCAGTTACAGGCCTTATGGGGGCTTGAGAGGCGAGCAGTACTTC. Translated: CASSYRPYGGLRGEQYF.

This chain uses TRBV18 with TRBJ1-2, with D maybe TRBD1 (6 bases). There are 14 residues in the CDR3. Trimming took 4 bases from V and 2 from J, leaving 11 bases between them. The V gene's germline CDR1 is KGHSH and CDR2 LQKENI. The CDR3 nucleotides are TGTGCCAGCTCACATAAACAGGGAAACTATGGCTACACCTTC. Its protein product is CASSHKQGNYGYTF. Filled out from reference TRBV18 and TRBJ1-2, the complete variable domain reads NAGVMQNPRHLVRRRGQEARLRCSPMKGHSHVYWYRQLPEEGLKFMVYLQKENIIDESGMPKERFSAEFPKEGPSILRIQQVVRGDSAAYFCASSHKQGNYGYTFGSGTRLTVV.

V is TRBV29-1 and J is TRBJ2-6; 7 nucleotides agree with TRBD1. The J segment lost 2 bases and the V segment lost 7 bases, leaving 5 bases of the junction unmatched. The CDR3 extends over 14 amino acids. Germline CDR1 SQVTM, CDR2 ANQGSEA. The CDR3 reads CSATDRAGANVLTF. CDR3 coding DNA: TGCAGCGCAACCGACAGGGCTGGGGCCAACGTCCTGACTTTC.

The J gene is TRBJ1-5, the V gene TRBV5-1; D may be TRBD1 (5 bases). There are 15 residues in the CDR3. V lost 5 bases, J lost 2 bases, and 14 bases lay in between. Germline V gene data show CDR1 as SGHRS and CDR2 as YFSETQ. The DNA of the CDR3 is TGCGCCAGCAGGGACCGATCGACAGGCAATCAGCCCCAGCATTTT. Translated, it gives CASRDRSTGNQPQHF.

Comment on this clone: Other nucleotide sequences in the sample specify the same CDR3. V usage is TRBV4-2 and J usage is TRBJ2-5, with a possible D match to TRBD1 (6 bases). Deletions cut 1 base from V and 2 bases from J, with 8 bases between. Germline lookup yields CDR1 LGHNA and CDR2 YNFKEQ. The CDR3 is 14 amino acids. This chain's CDR3 is CASSQGGQQETQYF. The CDR3, as DNA: TGTGCCAGCAGCCAAGGTGGACAGCAAGAGACCCAGTACTTC.

The chain is built from TRBV5-4 and TRBJ2-3, with 7 positions matching TRBD2. CDR1 SGHNT and CDR2 YYREEE come from the germline V gene (reference sequence). The length of the CDR3 is 14 residues. V lost 6 bases and J lost 5; bases outside the gene matches: 9. CDR3 in DNA: TGTGCCAGCAAGGGGCGGGAGACCCAAGATACGCAGTATTTT. It is translated as CASKGRETQDTQYF.

The chain couples TRBV4-3 to TRBJ1-3, with D possibly being TRBD1 (6 bases). Germline V lookup: CDR1 LGHNA, CDR2 YSLEER. The CDR3 totals 19 residues. With 0 bases removed from V and 0 bases from J, the gap between germline ends came to 18 bases. The CDR3, as DNA: TGCGCCAGCAGCCAAGATAGGGGCGCCGGGGGGCTCTCTGGAAACACCATATATTTT. Its protein product is CASSQDRGAGGLSGNTIYF.

The chain uses TRBV27 and TRBJ1-1, with TRBD1 matching over 10 bases. The CDR3 is 16 residues long. From germline, CDR1 is MNHEY and CDR2 SMNVEV (reference sequence). The V gene end was trimmed by 6 bases and the J gene end by 3 bases; junction bases not matched to a gene: 10. The CDR3, as DNA: TGTGCCAGCAGGCCGGGACAGGGGTTTCGGGACACTGAAGCTTTCTTT. Translated, it gives CASRPGQGFRDTEAFF.

Only a few counts were recorded for this clone. V usage is TRBV15 and J usage is TRBJ2-7; D is perhaps TRBD1 (5 bases). CDR1 is LNHNV, CDR2 YYDKDF, per germline (reference sequence). This CDR3 is built from 17 residues. V was cut by 0 bases and J by 2 bases, with 17 bases left in between. The CDR3 loop is CATSRDSWGGSTYEQYF. CDR3 bases: TGTGCCACCAGCAGAGATTCGTGGGGCGGATCGACCTACGAGCAGTACTTC.

There are many counts of this clone. This chain joins TRBV5-5 and TRBJ2-5; possible D gene TRBD2, 7 bases. The CDR3 is made up of 14 amino acids. The V gene's germline CDR1 is SGHKS and CDR2 YYEKEE (reference sequence). Trimming shortened V by 3 bases and J by 5 bases, and 14 bases separated the two germline ends. The CDR3 nucleotides are TGTGCCAGCAGCTCATTCGGGGGGCGTGAGACCCAGTACTTC. Translation: CASSSFGGRETQYF.

This chain joins TRBV3-1 (or the pseudogene TRBV3-2) and TRBJ1-2, with D possibly being TRBD1 (5 bases). The CDR3 extends over 14 amino acids. Germline-derived CDR1 and CDR2 are LGHDT and YNNKEL (reference sequence). The V gene lost 4 bases and the J gene lost 10 bases, with 19 bases spanning the gap. The CDR3: CASSRPDERGFYTF. The CDR3 DNA sequence: TGTGCCAGCAGCCGCCCGGACGAGCGGGGGTTCTACACCTTC.

Only a few counts were recorded for this clone. This chain joins TRBV15 and TRBJ2-7, with TRBD1 matching over 8 bases. The ends lost 0 bases at V and 2 bases at J; junction bases unmatched: 6. The CDR3 has 16 amino acids. Germline lookup yields CDR1 LNHNV and CDR2 YYDKDF (reference sequence). CDR3 region: CATSRDPGQGPYEQYF. In nucleotides, the CDR3 is TGTGCCACCAGCAGAGATCCTGGACAGGGACCCTACGAGCAGTACTTC.

The chain recombines TRBV19 with TRBJ2-1, with 10 bases lining up with TRBD2. Germline lookup yields CDR1 LNHDA and CDR2 SQIVND (reference sequence). CDR3 size: 16 residues. The V gene end was trimmed by 3 bases and the J gene end by 3 bases; junction bases not matched to a gene: 5. CDR3 amino acids: CASSMASGSFYNEQFF. CDR3 nucleotides: TGTGCCAGTAGTATGGCTAGCGGGAGCTTCTACAATGAGCAGTTCTTC.

The rearrangement joins TRBV29-1 to TRBJ1-1; TRBD1 matches 8 bases. CDR3 length: 14 residues. Germline lookup yields CDR1 SQVTM and CDR2 ANQGSEA. CDR3 sequence reads: CSYTGGLGNTEAFF. For the CDR3, the DNA is TGCAGTTACACAGGGGGTCTTGGGAACACTGAAGCTTTCTTT.